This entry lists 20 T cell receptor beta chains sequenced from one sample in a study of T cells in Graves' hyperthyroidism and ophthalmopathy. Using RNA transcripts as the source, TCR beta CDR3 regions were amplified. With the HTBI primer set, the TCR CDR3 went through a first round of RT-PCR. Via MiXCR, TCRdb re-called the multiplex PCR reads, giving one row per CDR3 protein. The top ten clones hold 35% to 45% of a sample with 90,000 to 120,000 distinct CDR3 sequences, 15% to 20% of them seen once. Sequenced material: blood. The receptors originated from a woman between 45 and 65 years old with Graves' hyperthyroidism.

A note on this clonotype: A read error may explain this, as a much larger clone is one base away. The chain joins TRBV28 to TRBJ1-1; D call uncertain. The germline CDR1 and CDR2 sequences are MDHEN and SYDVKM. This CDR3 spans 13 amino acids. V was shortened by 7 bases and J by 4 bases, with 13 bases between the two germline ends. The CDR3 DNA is TGTGCCAGCACGAGACAAGTGAGCACTGAAGCTTTCTTT. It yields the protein CASTRQVSTEAFF.

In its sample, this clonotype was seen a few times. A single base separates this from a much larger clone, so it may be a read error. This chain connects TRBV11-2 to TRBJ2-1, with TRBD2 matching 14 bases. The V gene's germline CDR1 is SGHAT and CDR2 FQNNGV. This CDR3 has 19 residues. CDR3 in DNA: TGTGCCAGCAGCTTATACACCGGGACTAGCGGGAGTGCCTACAATGGGCAGTTCTTC. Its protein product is CASSLYTGTSGSAYNGQFF.

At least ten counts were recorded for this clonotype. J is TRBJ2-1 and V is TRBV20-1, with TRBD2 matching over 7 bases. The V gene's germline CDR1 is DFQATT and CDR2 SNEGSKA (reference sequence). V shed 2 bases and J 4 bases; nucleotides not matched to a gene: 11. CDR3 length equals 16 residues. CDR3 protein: CSARSALAAKYNEQFF. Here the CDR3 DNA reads TGCAGTGCTAGATCCGCCCTAGCGGCGAAATACAATGAGCAGTTCTTC.

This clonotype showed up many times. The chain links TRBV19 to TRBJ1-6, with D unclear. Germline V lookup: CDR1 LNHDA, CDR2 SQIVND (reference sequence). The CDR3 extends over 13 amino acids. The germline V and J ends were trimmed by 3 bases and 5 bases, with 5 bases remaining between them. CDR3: CASSITDNSPLHF. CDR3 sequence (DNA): TGTGCCAGTAGTATCACGGATAATTCACCCCTCCACTTT. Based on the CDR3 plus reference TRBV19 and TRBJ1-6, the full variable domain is DGGITQSPKYLFRKEGQNVTLSCEQNLNHDAMYWYRQDPGQGLRLIYYSQIVNDFQKGDIAEGYSVSREKKESFPLTVTSAQKNPTAFYLCASSITDNSPLHFGNGTRLTVT.

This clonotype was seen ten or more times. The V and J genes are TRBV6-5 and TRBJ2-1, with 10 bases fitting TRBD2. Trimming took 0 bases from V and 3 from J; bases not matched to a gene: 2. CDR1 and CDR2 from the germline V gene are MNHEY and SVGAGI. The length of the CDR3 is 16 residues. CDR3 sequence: CASSYSLAGSYNEQFF. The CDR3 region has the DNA TGTGCCAGCAGTTACTCACTAGCGGGAAGCTACAATGAGCAGTTCTTC.

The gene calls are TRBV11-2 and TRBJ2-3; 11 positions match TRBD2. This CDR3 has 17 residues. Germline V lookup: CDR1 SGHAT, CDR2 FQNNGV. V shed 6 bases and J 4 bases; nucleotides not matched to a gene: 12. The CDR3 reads CASSDRTSGWSADTQYF. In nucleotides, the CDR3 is TGTGCCAGCAGTGACCGGACTAGCGGGTGGTCCGCAGATACGCAGTATTTT.

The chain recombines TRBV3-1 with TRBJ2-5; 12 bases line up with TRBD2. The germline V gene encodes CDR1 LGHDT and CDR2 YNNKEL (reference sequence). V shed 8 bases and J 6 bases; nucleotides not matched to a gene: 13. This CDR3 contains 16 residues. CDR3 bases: TGTGCCAGCGGCTCACTCCTAGCGGGAGGGCGACAGACCCAGTACTTC. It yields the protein CASGSLLAGGRQTQYF.

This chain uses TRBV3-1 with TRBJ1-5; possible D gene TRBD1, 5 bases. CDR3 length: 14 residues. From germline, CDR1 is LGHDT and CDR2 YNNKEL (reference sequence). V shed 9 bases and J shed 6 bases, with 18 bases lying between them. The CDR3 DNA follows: TGTGCCAGTTCCCGGTGGAGGGGAAGTCAGCCCCAGCATTTT. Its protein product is CASSRWRGSQPQHF.

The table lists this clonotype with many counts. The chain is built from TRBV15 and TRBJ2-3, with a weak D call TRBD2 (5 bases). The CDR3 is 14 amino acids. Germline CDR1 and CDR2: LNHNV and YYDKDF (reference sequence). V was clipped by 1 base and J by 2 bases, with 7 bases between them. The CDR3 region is CATSRVGLTDTQYF. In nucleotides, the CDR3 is TGTGCCACCAGCAGAGTAGGACTCACAGATACGCAGTATTTT.

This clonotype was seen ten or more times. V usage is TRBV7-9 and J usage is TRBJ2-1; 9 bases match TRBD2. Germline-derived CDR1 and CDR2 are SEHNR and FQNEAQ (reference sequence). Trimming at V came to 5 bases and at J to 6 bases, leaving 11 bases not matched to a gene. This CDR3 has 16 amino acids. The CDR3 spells CASSPIIAGVGNEQFF. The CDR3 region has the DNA TGTGCCAGCAGCCCGATCATAGCGGGAGTGGGCAATGAGCAGTTCTTC.

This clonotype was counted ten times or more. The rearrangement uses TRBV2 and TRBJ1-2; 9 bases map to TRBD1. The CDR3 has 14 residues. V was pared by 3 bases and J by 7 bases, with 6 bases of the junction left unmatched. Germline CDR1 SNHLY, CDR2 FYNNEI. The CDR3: CASSEDRGYGGYTF. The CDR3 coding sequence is TGTGCCAGCAGTGAGGACAGGGGCTATGGTGGCTACACCTTC.

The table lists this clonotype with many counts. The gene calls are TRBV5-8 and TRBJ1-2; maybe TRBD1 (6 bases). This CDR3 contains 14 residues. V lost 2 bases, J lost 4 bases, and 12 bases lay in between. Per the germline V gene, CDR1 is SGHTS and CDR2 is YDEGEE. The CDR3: CASSFRGTPYGYTF. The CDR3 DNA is TGTGCCAGCAGCTTTAGGGGGACTCCCTATGGCTACACCTTC.

DNA of the CDR3: TGTGCCAGCAGCCCCCGGGACACTGCTGAAGCTTTCTTT. Its translation is CASSPRDTAEAFF. The chain carries TRBV7-8 and TRBJ1-1; a weak D match, TRBD1 (6 bases). In germline, CDR1 is SGHVS, CDR2 FQNEAQ. Trimming removed 5 bases at V and 6 bases at J, with 13 bases between. This CDR3 contains 13 residues.

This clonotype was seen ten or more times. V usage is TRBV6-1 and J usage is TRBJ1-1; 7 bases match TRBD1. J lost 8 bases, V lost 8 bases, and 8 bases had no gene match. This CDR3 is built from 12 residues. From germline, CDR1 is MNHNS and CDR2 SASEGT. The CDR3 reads CASLTGPKEAFF. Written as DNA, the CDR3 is TGTGCCAGCCTGACAGGGCCGAAGGAAGCTTTCTTT.

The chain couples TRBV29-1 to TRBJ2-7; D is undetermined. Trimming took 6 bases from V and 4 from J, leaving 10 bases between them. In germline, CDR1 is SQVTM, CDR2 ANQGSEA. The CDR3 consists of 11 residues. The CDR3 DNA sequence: TGCAGCGTGAACAAGGGATACGAGCAGTACTTC. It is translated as CSVNKGYEQYF.

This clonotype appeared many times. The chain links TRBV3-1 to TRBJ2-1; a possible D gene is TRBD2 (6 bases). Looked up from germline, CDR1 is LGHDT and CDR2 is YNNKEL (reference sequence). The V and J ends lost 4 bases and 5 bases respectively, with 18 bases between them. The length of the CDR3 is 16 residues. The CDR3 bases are TGTGCCAGCAGCCCCCCCCGGAGGGCACGAGACAATGAGCAGTTCTTC. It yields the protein CASSPPRRARDNEQFF.

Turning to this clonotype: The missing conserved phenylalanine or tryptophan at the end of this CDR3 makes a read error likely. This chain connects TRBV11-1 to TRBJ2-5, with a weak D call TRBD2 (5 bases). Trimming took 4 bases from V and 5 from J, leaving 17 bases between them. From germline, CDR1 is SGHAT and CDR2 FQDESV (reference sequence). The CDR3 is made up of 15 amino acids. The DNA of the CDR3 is TGTGCCAGCAGCTCCGGCAAGGGTGGCGGGGAGACCCAGTACCTC. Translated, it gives CASSSGKGGGETQYL.

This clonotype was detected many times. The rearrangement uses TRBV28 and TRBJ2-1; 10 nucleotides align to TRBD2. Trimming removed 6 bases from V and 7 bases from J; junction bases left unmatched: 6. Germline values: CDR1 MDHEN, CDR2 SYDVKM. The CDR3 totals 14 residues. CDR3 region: CASSPGLAWNEQFF. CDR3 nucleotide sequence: TGTGCCAGCAGCCCGGGACTAGCGTGGAATGAGCAGTTCTTC.

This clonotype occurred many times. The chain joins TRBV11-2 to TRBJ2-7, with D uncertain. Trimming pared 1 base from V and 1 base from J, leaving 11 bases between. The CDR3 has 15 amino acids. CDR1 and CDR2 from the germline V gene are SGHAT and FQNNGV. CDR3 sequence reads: CASSLALQNSYEQYV. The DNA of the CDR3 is TGTGCCAGCAGCTTAGCCCTACAGAATTCCTACGAGCAGTACGTC.

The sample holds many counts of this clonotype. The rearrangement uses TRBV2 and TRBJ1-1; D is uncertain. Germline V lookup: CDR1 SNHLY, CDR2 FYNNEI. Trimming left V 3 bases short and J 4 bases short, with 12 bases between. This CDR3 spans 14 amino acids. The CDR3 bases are TGTGCCAGCAGTGATTCCGAGAGACGCACTGAAGCTTTCTTT. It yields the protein CASSDSERRTEAFF.